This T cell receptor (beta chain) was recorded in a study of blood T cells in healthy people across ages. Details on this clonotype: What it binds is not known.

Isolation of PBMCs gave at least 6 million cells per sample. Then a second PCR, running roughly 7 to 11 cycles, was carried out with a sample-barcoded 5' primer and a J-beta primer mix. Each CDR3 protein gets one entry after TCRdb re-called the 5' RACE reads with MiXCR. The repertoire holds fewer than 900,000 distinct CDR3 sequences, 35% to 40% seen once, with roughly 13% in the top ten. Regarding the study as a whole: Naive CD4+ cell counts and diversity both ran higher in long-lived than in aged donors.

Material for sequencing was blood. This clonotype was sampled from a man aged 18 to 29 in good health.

CDR3 residues: CATRSGANVLTF. For the CDR3, the DNA is TGTGCCACCAGGTCTGGGGCCAACGTCCTGACTTTC. The chain has TRBV24-1 and TRBJ2-6; the D is unclear. The germline gives CDR1 KGHDR, CDR2 SFDVKD. This CDR3 is 12 amino acids long. Between the trimmed V and J ends, which lost 7 bases and 1 base, there was a span of 1 base.